The 17 T cell receptor beta chains below come from one sample, sequenced in a study of OX40 agonist ivuxolimab in advanced cancers. Clones were read by immunoSEQ multiplex PCR, and TCRdb kept only the in-frame ones, dropping some. Among 90,000 or so clones listed, 80% to 95% were seen once. Sample: CD4+ or CD8+ T cells sorted from blood, taken in a trial of the OX40 agonist ivuxolimab. Every receptor here comes from an adult with an advanced solid tumor such as melanoma, head and neck, liver or kidney cancer.

The CDR3 DNA reads TGTGCCAGCAGCGCAGGACAGGGGTGGAACTATGGCTACACCTTC. Residues: CASSAGQGWNYGYTF. The chain uses TRBV9 and TRBJ1-2; 9 bases agree with TRBD1. The germline V gene has CDR1 SGDLS and CDR2 YYNGEE. Germline trimming cut 3 bases from V and 2 bases from J; bases unmatched to any gene: 5. The CDR3 is made up of 15 amino acids.

DNA for the CDR3: TGTGCCAGCAGTGAAGCAGACAGCCAAAAGGGGACTGAAGCTTTCTTT. This sequence encodes CASSEADSQKGTEAFF. This sequence joins TRBV6-1 and TRBJ1-1; weak D call: TRBD1 (5 bases). V was cut by 0 bases and J by 5 bases, with 16 bases left in between. Germline V CDR1 and CDR2: MNHNS, SASEGT. This CDR3 has 16 residues.

The V and J genes are TRBV9 and TRBJ1-5, with D perhaps matching TRBD1 (6 bases). Trimming took 9 bases from V and 0 from J, leaving 22 bases between them. Germline-derived CDR1 and CDR2 are SGDLS and YYNGEE. The CDR3 spans 17 residues. CDR3: CATTRGRHRASNQPQHF. In DNA, the CDR3 is TGTGCCACCACGAGGGGGAGGCACCGTGCTAGCAATCAGCCCCAGCATTTT.

The chain couples TRBV5-8 to TRBJ2-1, with D perhaps matching TRBD2 (5 bases). CDR1 and CDR2 from the germline V gene are SGHTS and YDEGEE. The CDR3 consists of 14 residues. Trimming cost V 2 bases and J 5 bases, with 11 bases left between them. CDR3 in DNA: TGTGCCAGCAGCTTTTTGGGCGGGCACAATGAGCAGTTCTTC. Translation gives CASSFLGGHNEQFF.

The chain is built from TRBV11-2 and TRBJ2-7; 10 bases agree with TRBD1. The CDR3 is made up of 15 amino acids. Germline V gene sequence: CDR1 SGHAT, CDR2 FQNNGV. V dropped 4 bases and J dropped 3; count of bases not matched to a gene: 6. Here the CDR3 DNA reads TGTGCCAGCAGCTACGGGACAGGGGCCTTCTACGAGCAGTACTTC. Its protein product is CASSYGTGAFYEQYF.

This sequence joins TRBV9 and TRBJ1-5; D ambiguous. This CDR3 comprises 14 residues. Trimming removed 2 bases at V and 1 base at J, with 7 bases between. CDR1 and CDR2 from the germline V gene are SGDLS and YYNGEE. CDR3 nucleotides: TGTGCCAGCAGCGTCGGGATCAGCAATCAGCCCCAGCATTTT. Encoded protein: CASSVGISNQPQHF. Full variable domain (rest looked up from reference TRBV9 and TRBJ1-5): DSGVTQTPKHLITATGQRVTLRCSPRSGDLSVYWYQQSLDQGLQFLIQYYNGEERAKGNILERFSAQQFPDLHSELNLSSLELGDSALYFCASSVGISNQPQHFGDGTRLSIL.

The V call is TRBV7-6, the J call TRBJ2-5; 11 bases are a match to TRBD2. The J segment lost 3 bases and the V segment lost 5 bases, leaving 11 bases of the junction unmatched. The CDR3 sequence is 17 residues long. The germline gives CDR1 SGHVS, CDR2 FNYEAQ. In nucleotides, the CDR3 is TGTGCCAGCAGCCCCGGGACTAGCGGCGTTGGAGAAGAGACCCAGTACTTC. Translated: CASSPGTSGVGEETQYF.

The gene calls are TRBV11-2 and TRBJ2-7; a possible D gene is TRBD2 (7 bases). Per germline, CDR1 SGHAT and CDR2 FQNNGV. The CDR3 loop spans 14 amino acids. The V end lost 0 bases, the J end lost 3 bases, and 9 bases lay between the germline ends. CDR3 in DNA: TGTGCCAGCAGCTTAGAAAGGGGGGGCTACGAGCAGTACTTC. Translating it yields CASSLERGGYEQYF. Variable domain in full (rest from reference TRBV11-2 and TRBJ2-7): EAGVAQSPRYKIIEKRQSVAFWCNPISGHATLYWYQQILGQGPKLLIQFQNNGVVDDSQLPKDRFSAERLKGVDSTLKIQPAKLEDSAVYLCASSLERGGYEQYFGPGTRLTVT.

This chain links TRBV5-5 with TRBJ1-2, with D unresolved. The CDR3 totals 14 residues. Per germline, CDR1 SGHKS and CDR2 YYEKEE (reference sequence). V was shortened by 4 bases and J by 2 bases, with 12 bases between the two germline ends. The CDR3 sequence: CASSPGHKNYGYTF. For the CDR3, the DNA is TGTGCCAGCAGCCCGGGTCACAAGAACTATGGCTACACCTTC.

The rearrangement links TRBV4-2 to TRBJ1-5; 8 nucleotides line up with TRBD1. The germline gives CDR1 LGHNA, CDR2 YNFKEQ. This CDR3 has 15 amino acids. The ends lost 0 bases at V and 5 bases at J; junction bases unmatched: 3. CDR3 in amino acids: CASSQEDRADQPQHF. In DNA, the CDR3 is TGTGCCAGCAGCCAAGAGGACAGGGCGGATCAGCCCCAGCATTTT.

The genes are TRBV27 and TRBJ1-2, with TRBD1 matching over 7 bases. The junction had 3 bases not matched to a gene; V was cut back by 4 bases and J by 7 bases. Germline V lookup: CDR1 MNHEY, CDR2 SMNVEV (reference sequence). The CDR3 is 12 residues long. In nucleotides, the CDR3 is TGTGCCAGCAGTTCAGGGGGTGTTGGCTACACCTTC. This encodes CASSSGGVGYTF.

The chain carries TRBV7-6 and TRBJ2-1; TRBD2 aligns across 7 bases. The CDR3 contains 14 residues. Looked up from germline, CDR1 is SGHVS and CDR2 is FNYEAQ. The V segment lost 1 base and the J segment 6 bases; nucleotides outside the gene matches: 3. The CDR3 DNA sequence: TGTGCCAGCAGCTTAGGTGGGGGGGTCAATGAGCAGTTCTTC. It codes for CASSLGGGVNEQFF.

The gene calls are TRBV28 and TRBJ2-7, with 8 positions matching TRBD2. Trimming at V came to 4 bases and at J to 4 bases, leaving 15 bases not matched to a gene. Germline V lookup: CDR1 MDHEN, CDR2 SYDVKM. This CDR3 is built from 17 residues. CDR3 sequence reads: CASSWEGRGGPPYEQYF. The CDR3 nucleotides read TGTGCCAGCAGTTGGGAAGGTCGGGGGGGCCCCCCTTACGAGCAGTACTTC.

V is TRBV28 and J is TRBJ2-5, with 7 bases matching TRBD1. V lost 1 base and J lost 2; bases outside the gene matches: 7. Germline loops: CDR1 MDHEN, CDR2 SYDVKM. The CDR3 covers 16 residues. CDR3 loop: CASSLSPDRSQETQYF. DNA of the CDR3: TGTGCCAGCAGTTTATCCCCGGACAGGTCACAAGAGACCCAGTACTTC.

J is TRBJ1-2 and V is TRBV29-1, with TRBD1 as a possible D gene (6 bases). The CDR3 loop spans 15 amino acids. Germline V lookup: CDR1 SQVTM, CDR2 ANQGSEA. V lost 5 bases, J lost 5 bases, and 21 bases lay in between. For the CDR3, the DNA is TGCAGCGTTCCGAAAGGGGGGAGGTCTAGTTATGGCTACACCTTC. Protein: CSVPKGGRSSYGYTF.

The chain joins TRBV6-1 to TRBJ1-2, with D perhaps matching TRBD1 (6 bases). Germline V gene lookup returns CDR1 MNHNS and CDR2 SASEGT. The CDR3 is 12 amino acids. The germline V and J ends were trimmed by 8 bases and 4 bases, with 11 bases remaining between them. CDR3 nucleotide sequence: TGTGCCAGCGTGGGGGCGGGCTATGGCTACACCTTC. Its protein is CASVGAGYGYTF.

V usage is TRBV7-8 and J usage is TRBJ2-3; 9 positions agree with TRBD2. CDR3 length: 16 amino acids. Germline V gene sequence: CDR1 SGHVS, CDR2 FQNEAQ. Trimming took 2 bases from V and 6 from J; bases not matched to a gene: 9. CDR3 sequence reads: CASSLWGFSGGDTQYF. The CDR3 coding sequence is TGTGCCAGCAGCTTATGGGGTTTTAGCGGGGGCGATACGCAGTATTTT.